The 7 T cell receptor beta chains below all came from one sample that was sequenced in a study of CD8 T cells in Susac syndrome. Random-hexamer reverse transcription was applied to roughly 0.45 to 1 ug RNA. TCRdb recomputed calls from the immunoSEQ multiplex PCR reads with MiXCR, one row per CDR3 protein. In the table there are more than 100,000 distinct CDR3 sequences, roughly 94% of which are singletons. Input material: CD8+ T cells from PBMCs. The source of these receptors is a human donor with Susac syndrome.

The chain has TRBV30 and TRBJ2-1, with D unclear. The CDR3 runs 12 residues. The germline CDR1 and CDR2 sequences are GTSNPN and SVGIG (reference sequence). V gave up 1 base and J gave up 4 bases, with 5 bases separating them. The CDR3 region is CAWSALYNEQFF. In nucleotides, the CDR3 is TGTGCCTGGAGTGCCCTATACAATGAGCAGTTCTTC.

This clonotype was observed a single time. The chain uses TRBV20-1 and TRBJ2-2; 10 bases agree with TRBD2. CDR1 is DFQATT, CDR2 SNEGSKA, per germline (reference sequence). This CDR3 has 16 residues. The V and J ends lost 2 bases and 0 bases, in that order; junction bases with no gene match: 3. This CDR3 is CSARSSGGANTGELFF. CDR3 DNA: TGCAGTGCTAGATCCAGCGGGGGGGCGAACACCGGGGAGCTGTTTTTT.

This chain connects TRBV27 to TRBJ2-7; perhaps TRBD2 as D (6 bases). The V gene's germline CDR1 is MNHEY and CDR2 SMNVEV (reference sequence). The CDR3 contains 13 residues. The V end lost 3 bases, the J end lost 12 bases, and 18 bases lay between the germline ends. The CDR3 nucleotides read TGTGCCAGCAGTTTCCGTTCCGGACAAGCGGGGTACTTC. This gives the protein CASSFRSGQAGYF.

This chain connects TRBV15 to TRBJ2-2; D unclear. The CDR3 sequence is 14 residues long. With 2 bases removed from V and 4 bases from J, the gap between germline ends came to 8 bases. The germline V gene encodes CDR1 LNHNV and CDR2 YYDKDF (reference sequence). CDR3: CATSRWYGTGELFF. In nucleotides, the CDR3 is TGTGCCACCAGCAGATGGTACGGCACCGGGGAGCTGTTTTTT. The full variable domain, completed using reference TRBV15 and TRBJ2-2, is DAMVIQNPRYQVTQFGKPVTLSCSQTLNHNVMYWYQQKSSQAPKLLFHYYDKDFNNEADTPDNFQSRRPNTSFCFLDIRSPGLGDTAMYLCATSRWYGTGELFFGEGSRLTVL.

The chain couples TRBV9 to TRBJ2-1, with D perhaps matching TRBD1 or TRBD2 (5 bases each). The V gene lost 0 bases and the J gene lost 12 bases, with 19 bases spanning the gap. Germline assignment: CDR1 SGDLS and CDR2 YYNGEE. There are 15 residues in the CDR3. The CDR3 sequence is CASSVVGRDERGQFF. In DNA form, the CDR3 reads TGTGCCAGCAGCGTAGTCGGACGGGATGAGAGGGGGCAGTTCTTC.

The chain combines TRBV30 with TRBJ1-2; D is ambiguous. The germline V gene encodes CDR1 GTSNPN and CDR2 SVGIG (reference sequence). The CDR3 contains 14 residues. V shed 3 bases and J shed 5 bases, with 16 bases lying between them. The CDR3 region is CAWSPVGPTYGYTF. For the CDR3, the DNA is TGTGCCTGGAGCCCCGTTGGCCCTACGTATGGCTACACCTTC.

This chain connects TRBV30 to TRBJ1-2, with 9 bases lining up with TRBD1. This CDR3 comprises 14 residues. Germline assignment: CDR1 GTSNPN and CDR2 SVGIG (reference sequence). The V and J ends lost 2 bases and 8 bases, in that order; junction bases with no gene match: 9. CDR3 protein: CAWSLGTGIEGYTF. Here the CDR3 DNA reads TGTGCCTGGAGTCTGGGGACAGGGATCGAGGGCTACACCTTC.